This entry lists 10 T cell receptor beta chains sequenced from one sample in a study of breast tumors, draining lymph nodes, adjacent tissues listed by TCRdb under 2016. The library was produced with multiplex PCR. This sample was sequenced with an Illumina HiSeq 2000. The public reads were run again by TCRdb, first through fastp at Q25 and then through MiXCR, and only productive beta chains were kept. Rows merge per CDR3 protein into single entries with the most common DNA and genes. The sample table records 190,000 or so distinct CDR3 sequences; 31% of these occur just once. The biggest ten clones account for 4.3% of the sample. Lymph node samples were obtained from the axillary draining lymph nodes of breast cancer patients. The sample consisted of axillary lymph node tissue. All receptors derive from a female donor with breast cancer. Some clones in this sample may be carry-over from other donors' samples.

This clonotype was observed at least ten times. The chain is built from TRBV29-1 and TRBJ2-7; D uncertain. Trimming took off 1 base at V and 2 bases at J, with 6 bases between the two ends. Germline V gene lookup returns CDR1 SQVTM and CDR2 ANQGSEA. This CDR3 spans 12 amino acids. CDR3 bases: TGCAGCGTTGAAGCGGAGACCTACGAGCAGTACTTC. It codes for CSVEAETYEQYF.

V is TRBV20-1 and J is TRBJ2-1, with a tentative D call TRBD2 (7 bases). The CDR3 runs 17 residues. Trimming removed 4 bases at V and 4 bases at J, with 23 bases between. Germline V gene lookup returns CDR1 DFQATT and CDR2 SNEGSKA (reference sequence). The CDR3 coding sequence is TGCAGTGCTACCTCTCGACAGGTATTGGGGGGGTACAATGAGCAGTTCTTC. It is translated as CSATSRQVLGGYNEQFF.

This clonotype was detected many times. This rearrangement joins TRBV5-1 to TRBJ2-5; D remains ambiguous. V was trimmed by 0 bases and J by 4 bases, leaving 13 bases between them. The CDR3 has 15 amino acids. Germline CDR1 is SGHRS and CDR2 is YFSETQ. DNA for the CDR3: TGCGCCAGCAGCTTGGCCCCCCAAATCGGAGAGACCCAGTACTTC. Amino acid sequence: CASSLAPQIGETQYF.

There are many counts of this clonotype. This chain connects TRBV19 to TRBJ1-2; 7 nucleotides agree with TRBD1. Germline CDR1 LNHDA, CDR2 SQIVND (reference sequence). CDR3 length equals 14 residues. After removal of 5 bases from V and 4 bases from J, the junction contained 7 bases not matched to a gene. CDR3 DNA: TGTGCCAGTAGTGGCGACAGGGACCTCTATGGCTACACCTTC. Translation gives CASSGDRDLYGYTF.

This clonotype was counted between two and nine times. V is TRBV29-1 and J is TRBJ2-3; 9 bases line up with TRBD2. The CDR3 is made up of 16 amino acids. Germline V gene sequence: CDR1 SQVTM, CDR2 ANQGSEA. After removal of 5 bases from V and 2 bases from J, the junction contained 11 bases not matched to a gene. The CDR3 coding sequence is TGCAGCGTTCCCGGGGTAGCGGGGGCGGTCACAGATACGCAGTATTTT. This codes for CSVPGVAGAVTDTQYF.

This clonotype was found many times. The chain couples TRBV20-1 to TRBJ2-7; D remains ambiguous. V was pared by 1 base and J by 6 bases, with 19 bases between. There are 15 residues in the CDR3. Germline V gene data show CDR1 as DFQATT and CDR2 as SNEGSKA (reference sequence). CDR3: CSARAELTASGEQYF. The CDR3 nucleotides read TGCAGTGCTAGAGCCGAATTAACGGCGTCCGGCGAGCAGTACTTC.

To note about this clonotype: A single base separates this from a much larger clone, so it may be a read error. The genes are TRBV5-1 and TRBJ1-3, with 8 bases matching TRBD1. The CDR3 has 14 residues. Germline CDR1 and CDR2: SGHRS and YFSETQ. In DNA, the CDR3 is TGCGCCAGCAGTGAGACAGGGGCTGGAAACTCCATATATTTT. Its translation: CASSETGAGNSIYF.

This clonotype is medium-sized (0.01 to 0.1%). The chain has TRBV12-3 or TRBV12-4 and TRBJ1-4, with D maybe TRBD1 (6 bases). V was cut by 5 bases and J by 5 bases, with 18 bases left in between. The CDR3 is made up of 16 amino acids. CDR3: CASSPLTGEGNEKLFF. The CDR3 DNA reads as TGTGCCAGCAGTCCCCTGACAGGTGAGGGAAATGAAAAACTGTTTTTT.

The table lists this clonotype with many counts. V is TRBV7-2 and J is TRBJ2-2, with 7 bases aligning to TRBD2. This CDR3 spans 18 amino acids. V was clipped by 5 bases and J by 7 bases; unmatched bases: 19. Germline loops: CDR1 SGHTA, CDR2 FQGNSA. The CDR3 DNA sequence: TGTGCCAGCAGCGTTTCGGGGAGAGGGGCGGGAGCCGGCGGGGAGCTGTTTTTT. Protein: CASSVSGRGAGAGGELFF. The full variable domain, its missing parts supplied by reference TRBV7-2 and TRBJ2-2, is GAGVSQSPSNKVTEKGKDVELRCDPISGHTALYWYRQSLGQGLEFLIYFQGNSAPDKSGLPSDRFSAERTGGSVSTLTIQRTQQEDSAVYLCASSVSGRGAGAGGELFFGEGSRLTVL.

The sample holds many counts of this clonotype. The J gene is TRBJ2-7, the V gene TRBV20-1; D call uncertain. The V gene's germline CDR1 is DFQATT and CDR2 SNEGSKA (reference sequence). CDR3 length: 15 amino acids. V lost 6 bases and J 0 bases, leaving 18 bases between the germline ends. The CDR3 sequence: CSAPGQVSFSYEQYF. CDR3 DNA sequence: TGCAGTGCCCCCGGGCAGGTTAGCTTCTCCTACGAGCAGTACTTC.